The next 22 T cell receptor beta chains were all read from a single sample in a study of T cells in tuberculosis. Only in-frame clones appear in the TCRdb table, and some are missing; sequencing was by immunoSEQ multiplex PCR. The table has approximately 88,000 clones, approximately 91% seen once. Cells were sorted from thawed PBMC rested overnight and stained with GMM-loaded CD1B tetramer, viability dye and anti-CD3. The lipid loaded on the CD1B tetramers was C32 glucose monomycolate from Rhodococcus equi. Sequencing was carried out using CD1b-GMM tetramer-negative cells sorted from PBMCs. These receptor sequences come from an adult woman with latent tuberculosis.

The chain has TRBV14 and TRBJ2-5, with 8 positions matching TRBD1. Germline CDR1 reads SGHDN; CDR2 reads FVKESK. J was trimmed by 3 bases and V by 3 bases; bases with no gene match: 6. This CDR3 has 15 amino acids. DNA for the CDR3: TGTGCCAGCAGCCACATAGACAGGGGAAAAGAGACCCAGTACTTC. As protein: CASSHIDRGKETQYF.

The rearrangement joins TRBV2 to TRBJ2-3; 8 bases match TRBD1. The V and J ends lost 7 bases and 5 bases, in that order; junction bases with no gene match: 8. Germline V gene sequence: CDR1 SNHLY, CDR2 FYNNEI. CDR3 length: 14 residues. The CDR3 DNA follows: TGTGCCAGCAAACGACAGGGGCCCCAAGATACGCAGTATTTT. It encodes CASKRQGPQDTQYF.

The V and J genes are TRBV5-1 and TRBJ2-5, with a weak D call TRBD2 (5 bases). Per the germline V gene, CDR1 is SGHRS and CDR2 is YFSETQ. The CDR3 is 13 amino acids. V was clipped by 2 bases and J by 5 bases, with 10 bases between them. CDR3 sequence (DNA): TGCGCCAGCAGCTTAGCACTAGATGAGACCCAGTACTTC. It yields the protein CASSLALDETQYF.

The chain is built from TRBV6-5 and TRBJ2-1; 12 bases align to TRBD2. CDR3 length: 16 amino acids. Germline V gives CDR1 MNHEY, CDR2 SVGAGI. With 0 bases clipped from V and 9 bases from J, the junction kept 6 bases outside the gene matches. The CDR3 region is CASSYSATSGGGEQFF. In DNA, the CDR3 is TGTGCCAGCAGTTACTCGGCGACTAGCGGGGGTGGTGAGCAGTTCTTC.

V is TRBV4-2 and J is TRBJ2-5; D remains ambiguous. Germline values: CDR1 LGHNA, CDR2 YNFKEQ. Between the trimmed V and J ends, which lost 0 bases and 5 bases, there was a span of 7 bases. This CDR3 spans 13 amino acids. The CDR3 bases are TGTGCCAGCAGCCAAGATCCCGGTGAGACCCAGTACTTC. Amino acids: CASSQDPGETQYF.

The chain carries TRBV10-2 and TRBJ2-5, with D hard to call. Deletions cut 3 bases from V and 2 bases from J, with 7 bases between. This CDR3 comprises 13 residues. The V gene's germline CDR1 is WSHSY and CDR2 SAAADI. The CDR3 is CASSDWLQETQYF. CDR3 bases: TGCGCCAGCAGTGACTGGCTTCAAGAGACCCAGTACTTC.

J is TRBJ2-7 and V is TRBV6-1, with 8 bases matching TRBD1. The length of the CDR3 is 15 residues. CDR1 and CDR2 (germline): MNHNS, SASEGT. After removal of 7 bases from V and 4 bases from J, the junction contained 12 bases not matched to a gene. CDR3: CASTLGTGGSYEQYV. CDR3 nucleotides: TGTGCCAGCACCCTCGGGACAGGTGGATCTTACGAGCAGTACGTC.

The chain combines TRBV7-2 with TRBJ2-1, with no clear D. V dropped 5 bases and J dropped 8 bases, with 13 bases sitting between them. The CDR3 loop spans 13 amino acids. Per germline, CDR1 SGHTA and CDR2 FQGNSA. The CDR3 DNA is TGTGCCAGCAGCCATCAGAGAGGTGATGAGCAGTTCTTC. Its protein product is CASSHQRGDEQFF.

CDR3 DNA: TGCGCCAGCATCCGGACTAGCGGGGGGTTTGAGATGTCCGGGGAGCTGTTTTTT. Amino acid sequence: CASIRTSGGFEMSGELFF. The gene calls are TRBV10-2 and TRBJ2-2; 14 bases align to TRBD2. Germline V gene lookup returns CDR1 WSHSY and CDR2 SAAADI. The CDR3 is made up of 18 amino acids. The junction had 13 bases not matched to a gene; V was cut back by 7 bases and J by 6 bases.

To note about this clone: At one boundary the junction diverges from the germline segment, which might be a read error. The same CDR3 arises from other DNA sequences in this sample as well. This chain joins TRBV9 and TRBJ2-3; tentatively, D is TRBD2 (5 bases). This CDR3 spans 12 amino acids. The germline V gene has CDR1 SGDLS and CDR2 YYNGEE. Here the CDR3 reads CASSVGADTQYF. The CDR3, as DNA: TGCGCCAGCAGCGTGGGAGCAGATACGCAGTATTTT. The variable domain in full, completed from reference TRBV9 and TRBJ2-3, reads DSGVTQTPKHLITATGQRVTLRCSPRSGDLSVYWYQQSLDQGLQFLIQYYNGEERAKGNILERFSAQQFPDLHSELNLSSLELGDSALYFCASSVGADTQYFGPGTRLTVL.

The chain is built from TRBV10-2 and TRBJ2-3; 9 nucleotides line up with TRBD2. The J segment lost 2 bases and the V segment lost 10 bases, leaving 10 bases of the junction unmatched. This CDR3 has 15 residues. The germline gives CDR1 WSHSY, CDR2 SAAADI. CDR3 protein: CATAGGPSSTDTQYF. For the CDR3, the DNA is TGCGCCACCGCGGGGGGGCCTTCCTCCACAGATACGCAGTATTTT.

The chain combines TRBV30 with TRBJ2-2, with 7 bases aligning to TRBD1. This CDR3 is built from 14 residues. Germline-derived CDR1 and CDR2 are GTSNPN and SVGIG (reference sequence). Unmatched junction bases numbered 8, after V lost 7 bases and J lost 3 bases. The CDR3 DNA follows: TGTGCCTTGAGGGCCGGGACAGACACCGGGGAGCTGTTTTTT. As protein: CALRAGTDTGELFF.

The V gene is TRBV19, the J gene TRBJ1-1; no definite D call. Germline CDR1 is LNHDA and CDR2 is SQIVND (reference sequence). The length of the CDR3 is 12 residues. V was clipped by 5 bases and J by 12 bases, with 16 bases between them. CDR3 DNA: TGTGCCAGTAGTTCAGGCCAGTGGATATCTTTCTTT. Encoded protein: CASSSGQWISFF. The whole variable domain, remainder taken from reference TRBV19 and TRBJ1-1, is DGGITQSPKYLFRKEGQNVTLSCEQNLNHDAMYWYRQDPGQGLRLIYYSQIVNDFQKGDIAEGYSVSREKKESFPLTVTSAQKNPTAFYLCASSSGQWISFFGQGTRLTVV.

The CDR3: CASSLDRGGTNEKLFF. The CDR3 DNA follows: TGTGCCAGCAGCTTAGACAGGGGGGGCACTAATGAAAAACTGTTTTTT. The chain recombines TRBV7-6 with TRBJ1-4; TRBD1 agrees at 8 bases. V shed 1 base and J 2 bases; nucleotides not matched to a gene: 3. Germline-derived CDR1 and CDR2 are SGHVS and FNYEAQ. The length of the CDR3 is 16 residues. Variable domain in full (rest from reference TRBV7-6 and TRBJ1-4): GAGVSQSPRYKVTKRGQDVALRCDPISGHVSLYWYRQALGQGPEFLTYFNYEAQQDKSGLPNDRFSAERPEGSISTLTIQRTEQRDSAMYRCASSLDRGGTNEKLFFGSGTQLSVL.

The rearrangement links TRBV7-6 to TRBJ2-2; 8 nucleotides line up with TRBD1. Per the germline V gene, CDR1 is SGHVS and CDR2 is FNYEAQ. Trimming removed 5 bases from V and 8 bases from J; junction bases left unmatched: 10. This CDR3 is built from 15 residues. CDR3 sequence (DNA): TGTGCCAGCAGCCCAGGGGGCGCTTATTTTGGGGAGCTGTTTTTT. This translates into CASSPGGAYFGELFF.

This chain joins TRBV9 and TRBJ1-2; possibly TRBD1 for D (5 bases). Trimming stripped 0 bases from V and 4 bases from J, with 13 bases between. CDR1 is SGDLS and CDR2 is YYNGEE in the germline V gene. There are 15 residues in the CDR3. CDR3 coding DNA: TGTGCCAGCAGCGTAGATTGGGAGGGGTCCTATGGCTACACCTTC. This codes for CASSVDWEGSYGYTF. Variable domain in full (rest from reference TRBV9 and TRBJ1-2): DSGVTQTPKHLITATGQRVTLRCSPRSGDLSVYWYQQSLDQGLQFLIQYYNGEERAKGNILERFSAQQFPDLHSELNLSSLELGDSALYFCASSVDWEGSYGYTFGSGTRLTVV.

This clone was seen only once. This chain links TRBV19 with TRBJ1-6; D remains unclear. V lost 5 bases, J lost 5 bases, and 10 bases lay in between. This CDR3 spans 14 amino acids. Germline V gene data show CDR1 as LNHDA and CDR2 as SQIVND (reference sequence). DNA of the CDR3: TGTGCCAGTAGTGTACAGAGGGATAATTCACCCCTCCACTTT. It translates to CASSVQRDNSPLHF.

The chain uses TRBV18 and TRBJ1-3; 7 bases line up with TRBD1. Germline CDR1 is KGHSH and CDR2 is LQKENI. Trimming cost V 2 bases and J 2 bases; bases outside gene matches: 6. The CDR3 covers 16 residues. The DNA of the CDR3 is TGTGCCAGCTCACCAATAACAGGGGAACCTGGAAACACCATATATTTT. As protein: CASSPITGEPGNTIYF.

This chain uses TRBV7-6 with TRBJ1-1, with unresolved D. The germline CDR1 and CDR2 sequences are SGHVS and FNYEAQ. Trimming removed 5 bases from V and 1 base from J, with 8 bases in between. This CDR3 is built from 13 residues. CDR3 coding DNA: TGTGCCAGCAGCCAGAGGGAGAACACTGAAGCTTTCTTT. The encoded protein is CASSQRENTEAFF.

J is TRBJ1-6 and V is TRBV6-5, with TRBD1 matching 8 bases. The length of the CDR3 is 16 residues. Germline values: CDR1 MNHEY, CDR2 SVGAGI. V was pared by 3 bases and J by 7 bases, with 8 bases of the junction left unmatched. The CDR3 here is CASSYFPTGGNSPLHF. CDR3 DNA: TGTGCCAGCAGTTATTTCCCCACAGGGGGAAATTCACCCCTCCACTTT.

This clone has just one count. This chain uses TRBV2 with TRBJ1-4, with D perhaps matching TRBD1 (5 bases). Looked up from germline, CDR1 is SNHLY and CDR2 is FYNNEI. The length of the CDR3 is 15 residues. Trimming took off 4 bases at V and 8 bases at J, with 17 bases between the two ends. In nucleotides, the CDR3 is TGTGCCAGCAGTGTGGGGCAGGGAAGGGGAGAAAAACTGTTTTTT. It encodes CASSVGQGRGEKLFF.

The CDR3 coding sequence is TGTGCCAGTAGTATTTGGGCAAGAGAGCCCCAGCATTTT. Translating it yields CASSIWAREPQHF. The genes are TRBV19 and TRBJ1-5; D not certain. CDR1 LNHDA and CDR2 SQIVND come from the germline V gene (reference sequence). V was shortened by 3 bases and J by 8 bases, with 11 bases between the two germline ends. This CDR3 comprises 13 residues.